The 29 T cell receptor beta chains below all came from one sample that was sequenced in a study of metastatic and nonmetastatic thyroid tumors (dated by TCRdb to the early 2020s). None of the patients had been given any treatment before thyroid surgery. Libraries were made using PCR. TCRdb shows the sequencer as Illumina HiSeq 4000. Using fastp at Q25 and MiXCR, TCRdb reprocessed the public reads and kept productive beta chains. The sample contains around 5,000 clones, under 30% of them found a single time. The ten largest clones represent approximately 15% of the sample. The material sequenced was adjacent normal tissue. All receptors derive from a female donor with papillary thyroid cancer or a benign thyroid nodule (not recorded which). Some clones in this sample may be carry-over from other donors' samples.

This clone is categorized as medium-sized. The rearrangement uses TRBV7-9 and TRBJ2-2, with 10 bases that match TRBD2. J lost 6 bases, V lost 4 bases, and 11 bases had no gene match. This CDR3 is built from 17 residues. Germline CDR1 SEHNR, CDR2 FQNEAQ (reference sequence). CDR3 in amino acids: CASSSSGELAGSGELFF. The CDR3 bases are TGTGCCAGCAGCTCCTCAGGCGAACTAGCGGGATCCGGGGAGCTGTTTTTT.

By its share, this clone is medium-sized. This chain connects TRBV24-1 to TRBJ2-2; 8 bases match TRBD1. Per germline, CDR1 KGHDR and CDR2 SFDVKD. V was clipped by 10 bases and J by 1 base; unmatched bases: 7. CDR3 length: 15 residues. The CDR3, as DNA: TGTGCCACGAGCACCGGGACAGGGAACACCGGGGAGCTGTTTTTT. Amino acid sequence: CATSTGTGNTGELFF.

This sequence joins TRBV20-1 and TRBJ2-5; no firm D call. The CDR3 loop spans 12 amino acids. Per germline, CDR1 DFQATT and CDR2 SNEGSKA (reference sequence). V shed 3 bases and J shed 2 bases, with 7 bases lying between them. The CDR3 DNA reads as TGCAGTGCTAGGAGTCTTCAAGAGACCCAGTACTTC. This gives the protein CSARSLQETQYF.

By share of the sample, this clone is medium-sized. This rearrangement joins TRBV12-3 or TRBV12-4 to TRBJ1-5; D is unresolved. The V gene lost 2 bases and the J gene lost 7 bases, with 12 bases spanning the gap. There are 14 residues in the CDR3. The CDR3 DNA reads as TGTGCCAGCAGTTTACCGGCAGGAGTACAGCCCCAGCATTTT. The encoded protein is CASSLPAGVQPQHF.

This chain connects TRBV7-8 to TRBJ1-3; D is perhaps TRBD1 (5 bases). Trimming shortened V by 2 bases and J by 0 bases, and 11 bases separated the two germline ends. Germline CDR1 SGHVS, CDR2 FQNEAQ. The CDR3 spans 16 residues. CDR3 nucleotide sequence: TGTGCCAGCAGCTTAATGGGGCCGGACTCTGGAAACACCATATATTTT. Translating it yields CASSLMGPDSGNTIYF.

V and J are TRBV20-1 and TRBJ2-7; 7 bases fit TRBD2. The trim removed 0 bases at V and 5 bases at J, leaving 10 bases unmatched. The CDR3 extends over 15 amino acids. CDR1 is DFQATT, CDR2 SNEGSKA, per germline (reference sequence). CDR3 amino acids: CSARDFMAGRNEQYF. In DNA, the CDR3 is TGCAGTGCTAGAGACTTTATGGCCGGGAGGAACGAGCAGTACTTC.

In regard to this clone: Given the absence of the conserved phenylalanine or tryptophan at the CDR3 end, a read error is likely. The chain uses TRBV5-1 and TRBJ2-2; 7 nucleotides match TRBD2. The CDR3 length is 14 residues. Germline trimming cut 5 bases from V and 5 bases from J; bases unmatched to any gene: 6. The V gene's germline CDR1 is SGHRS and CDR2 YFSETQ. The CDR3 here is CASRGTICTGELFS. Here the CDR3 DNA reads TGCGCCAGCAGAGGGACTATTTGTACCGGGGAGCTGTTTTCT.

By proportion, this clone is medium-sized. CDR3 in DNA: TGTGCCAGCAGCGTTAACAGGGGTGGTGGCCAAGAGACCCAGTACTTC. Protein sequence: CASSVNRGGGQETQYF. This chain connects TRBV7-8 to TRBJ2-5; 7 nucleotides agree with TRBD1. CDR3 length equals 16 residues. Looked up from germline, CDR1 is SGHVS and CDR2 is FQNEAQ. The junction had 10 bases not matched to a gene; V was cut back by 5 bases and J by 1 base.

This rearrangement joins TRBV10-3 to TRBJ2-3, with 8 bases aligning to TRBD2. Looked up from germline, CDR1 is ENHRY and CDR2 is SYGVKD. The V gene end was trimmed by 8 bases and the J gene end by 8 bases; junction bases not matched to a gene: 27. The CDR3 sequence is 19 residues long. The CDR3 here is CAIRRGGSGSGRGGGTQYF. Written as DNA, the CDR3 is TGTGCCATCCGACGTGGGGGGTCAGGGAGCGGGAGAGGAGGGGGTACGCAGTATTTT.

By share of the sample, this clone is medium-sized. V gene TRBV19 combines with J gene TRBJ1-2, with D possibly TRBD1 on 5 matching bases. The CDR3 is 13 amino acids. Trimming removed 6 bases from V and 3 bases from J, with 11 bases in between. Germline V CDR1 and CDR2: LNHDA, SQIVND (reference sequence). DNA for the CDR3: TGTGCCAGTAGGGCAGGGCTACACTATGGCTACACCTTC. Translated, it gives CASRAGLHYGYTF. The full variable domain, completed using reference TRBV19 and TRBJ1-2, is DGGITQSPKYLFRKEGQNVTLSCEQNLNHDAMYWYRQDPGQGLRLIYYSQIVNDFQKGDIAEGYSVSREKKESFPLTVTSAQKNPTAFYLCASRAGLHYGYTFGSGTRLTVV.

This chain links TRBV6-1 with TRBJ1-1; weak D call: TRBD1 (6 bases). The CDR3 totals 15 residues. With 6 bases removed from V and 4 bases from J, the gap between germline ends came to 18 bases. Germline loops: CDR1 MNHNS, CDR2 SASEGT. The CDR3 loop reads CASREPGEGSTEAFF. CDR3 DNA: TGTGCCAGCAGGGAGCCAGGGGAAGGTAGCACTGAAGCTTTCTTT.

This clone was found once. This chain links TRBV20-1 with TRBJ2-7; TRBD1 aligns across 11 bases. CDR3 size: 15 residues. Unmatched junction bases numbered 1, after V lost 0 bases and J lost 0 bases. Per the germline V gene, CDR1 is DFQATT and CDR2 is SNEGSKA (reference sequence). DNA of the CDR3: TGCAGTGCTAGAGAAGGGACAGGGGGCTCCTACGAGCAGTACTTC. Protein sequence: CSAREGTGGSYEQYF.

In its sample, this clone ranks as medium-sized (0.01 to 0.1%). The chain employs TRBV2 and TRBJ2-2, with 9 bases identical to TRBD1. Germline CDR1 reads SNHLY; CDR2 reads FYNNEI. There are 16 residues in the CDR3. Germline trimming cut 3 bases from V and 4 bases from J; bases unmatched to any gene: 6. CDR3 sequence: CASSDWTGAGTGELFF. The CDR3 nucleotides read TGTGCCAGCAGTGACTGGACAGGGGCGGGCACCGGGGAGCTGTTTTTT.

In this sample, this clone turned up a few times. Germline is not matched at one junction end, which may reflect a read error. This chain joins TRBV6-2 or TRBV6-3 and TRBJ1-1, with a tentative D call TRBD1 (5 bases). Per the germline V gene, CDR1 is MNHEY and CDR2 is SVGEGT. The CDR3 has 14 residues. CDR3 in amino acids: CASSYSARGNEASF. DNA of the CDR3: TGTGCCAGCAGTTACTCGGCTCGGGGGAATGAAGCTTCCTTT.

This clone has just a few counts. The rearrangement uses TRBV11-2 and TRBJ2-7; D is unclear. The V gene's germline CDR1 is SGHAT and CDR2 FQNNGV. This CDR3 is 17 amino acids long. Trimming removed 0 bases from V and 5 bases from J, with 20 bases in between. The CDR3 DNA sequence: TGTGCCAGCAGCTTAGATCCTGGCAGATTGGCACCCAACGAGCAGTACTTC. This gives the protein CASSLDPGRLAPNEQYF.

Relative to its sample, this clone is medium-sized (0.01 to 0.1%). V gene TRBV20-1 combines with J gene TRBJ1-2; 9 bases match TRBD1. Per the germline V gene, CDR1 is DFQATT and CDR2 is SNEGSKA (reference sequence). The CDR3 loop spans 14 amino acids. The J segment lost 4 bases and the V segment lost 4 bases, leaving 7 bases of the junction unmatched. CDR3 in DNA: TGCAGTGCTAAGAACAGGGGGCTCGGCTATGGCTACACCTTC. Its translation is CSAKNRGLGYGYTF.

This clone was counted a few times. The chain links TRBV12-3 or TRBV12-4 to TRBJ1-2, with 10 bases matching TRBD1. The CDR3 totals 15 residues. The junction had 9 bases not matched to a gene; V was cut back by 3 bases and J by 8 bases. Written as DNA, the CDR3 is TGTGCCAGCAGTTTCACCGGGACAGGGGACGGGGGCTACACCTTC. This sequence encodes CASSFTGTGDGGYTF.

The chain joins TRBV20-1 to TRBJ1-1, with a possible D match to TRBD1 (6 bases). The CDR3 length is 13 residues. Trimming took 3 bases from V and 4 from J, leaving 12 bases between them. Germline CDR1 reads DFQATT; CDR2 reads SNEGSKA (reference sequence). DNA of the CDR3: TGCAGTGCTAGGGGAGGGGGGAGCACTGAAGCTTTCTTT. Its translation: CSARGGGSTEAFF.

Within the sample, this clone is medium-sized (0.01 to 0.1%). Mismatch with germline at one junction end may stem from a read error. The chain carries TRBV10-3 and TRBJ1-4; 7 nucleotides agree with TRBD1. The CDR3 length is 14 residues. Germline values: CDR1 ENHRY, CDR2 SYGVKD. CDR3: CATHSPGRGERLFF. CDR3 nucleotides: TGTGCCACCCACTCCCCGGGCAGGGGGGAAAGACTGTTTTTT.

This clone occurred many times. V and J are TRBV18 and TRBJ1-1, with D unresolved. V lost 0 bases to trimming and J lost 0 bases, with 2 bases between them. The V gene's germline CDR1 is KGHSH and CDR2 LQKENI. This CDR3 region has 13 residues. CDR3 nucleotide sequence: TGTGCCAGCTCACCACCTTTGAACACTGAAGCTTTCTTT. Translation gives CASSPPLNTEAFF.

This clone is medium-sized within its sample. The rearrangement uses TRBV3-1 and TRBJ2-5; TRBD1 agrees at 9 bases. Germline V lookup: CDR1 LGHDT, CDR2 YNNKEL (reference sequence). CDR3 length: 15 amino acids. V trimming: 1 base; J trimming: 2 bases; junction bases outside the gene matches: 2. This CDR3 is CASSQGTGVQETQYF. The CDR3 nucleotides are TGTGCCAGCAGCCAAGGGACAGGGGTACAAGAGACCCAGTACTTC.

This clone occurred a few times. J is TRBJ1-2 and V is TRBV27, with 7 bases fitting TRBD1. The junction had 6 bases not matched to a gene; V was cut back by 5 bases and J by 0 bases. CDR1 is MNHEY and CDR2 is SMNVEV in the germline V gene (reference sequence). The CDR3 has 15 amino acids. This chain's CDR3 is CASSPAGTANYGYTF. CDR3 sequence (DNA): TGTGCCAGCAGTCCTGCCGGGACAGCTAACTATGGCTACACCTTC.

In DNA, the CDR3 is TGTGCCAGCAGTTTCTGGACAGGGGTTTTTAACACTGAAGCTTTCTTT. This encodes CASSFWTGVFNTEAFF. The rearrangement links TRBV6-6 to TRBJ1-1, with 9 bases aligning to TRBD1. The trim removed 4 bases at V and 2 bases at J, leaving 8 bases unmatched. In germline, CDR1 is MNHNY, CDR2 SVGAGI (reference sequence). CDR3 length: 16 residues.

This clone was observed once. The junction does not match germline at one end; this may be a read error. This sequence joins TRBV5-1 and TRBJ2-7; D gene unclear. Per germline, CDR1 SGHRS and CDR2 YFSETQ. This CDR3 comprises 16 residues. In nucleotides, the CDR3 is TGCGCCACCAGCACACGAGGTTGGGTGCAAGGCTACGAGCAGTCCTTC. Translated, it gives CATSTRGWVQGYEQSF.

By sample fraction, this clone is medium-sized (0.01 to 0.1%). The V call is TRBV9, the J call TRBJ2-3, with D hard to call. From germline, CDR1 is SGDLS and CDR2 YYNGEE. This CDR3 spans 16 amino acids. The V end was cut by 0 bases, the J end by 2 bases, with 13 bases between. CDR3 nucleotide sequence: TGTGCCAGCAGCGTAGAAGGTCTTGGGGACACAGATACGCAGTATTTT. Its translation is CASSVEGLGDTDTQYF.

This clone was observed a handful of times. This chain uses TRBV7-2 with TRBJ2-7; D gene ambiguous. CDR3 size: 11 residues. Germline V CDR1 and CDR2: SGHTA, FQGNSA. V was trimmed by 3 bases and J by 2 bases, leaving 2 bases between them. The CDR3 is CASSFAYEQYF. CDR3 nucleotide sequence: TGTGCCAGCAGCTTCGCCTACGAGCAGTACTTC.

This clone is deemed medium-sized (0.01 to 0.1%). The gene calls are TRBV20-1 and TRBJ2-7; tentatively, D is TRBD1 or TRBD2 (5 bases each). The V and J ends lost 4 bases and 1 base respectively, with 11 bases between them. The germline gives CDR1 DFQATT, CDR2 SNEGSKA (reference sequence). The CDR3 sequence is 13 residues long. The CDR3 protein is CSATRDASYEQYF. DNA for the CDR3: TGCAGTGCTACACGGGACGCATCCTACGAGCAGTACTTC.

V is TRBV28 and J is TRBJ1-5; D is unresolved. The germline V and J ends were trimmed by 0 bases and 4 bases, with 10 bases remaining between them. There are 15 residues in the CDR3. Germline loops: CDR1 MDHEN, CDR2 SYDVKM. CDR3 amino acids: CASSLWGNGNQPQHF. In DNA, the CDR3 is TGTGCCAGCAGTTTATGGGGGAATGGAAATCAGCCCCAGCATTTT.

J is TRBJ2-5 and V is TRBV20-1, with no clear D. There are 9 residues in the CDR3. V lost 5 bases and J 7 bases, leaving 5 bases between the germline ends. The germline gives CDR1 DFQATT, CDR2 SNEGSKA (reference sequence). As DNA, the CDR3 is TGCAGTGCTGGCCGGACCCAGTACTTC. The encoded protein is CSAGRTQYF.